The subject of this entry is one T cell receptor (beta chain). Its antigen is currently unknown. This CDR3 contains 15 residues. Trimming removed 6 bases from V and 7 bases from J; junction bases left unmatched: 11. The germline V gene encodes CDR1 KGHSH and CDR2 LQKENI. Sequencing was performed with immunoSEQ multiplex PCR; in TCRdb, only in-frame clones are kept and a portion is missing. The sample has 20,000 or so clones, approximately 84% seen once. The data were obtained in a study of STAT5B mutations in CD4+ large granular lymphocyte leukemia. Overall study context: Among healthy controls, a particular HLA allele went with more CDR3 'QG' motifs. Broader study findings: Top patient clones used TRBV06 genes more often: 8/27 versus 2/35 in controls.

The source material was CD4+ T cells from blood buffy coats. The rearrangement uses TRBV18 and TRBJ2-1; 8 bases fit TRBD1. This sequence originates from a human donor in good health. The CDR3 DNA reads TGTGCCAGCTCCCCCGGGACAGGCGGAAAAAATGAGCAGTTCTTC. Protein: CASSPGTGGKNEQFF. The whole variable domain, filled in from reference TRBV18 and TRBJ2-1, reads NAGVMQNPRHLVRRRGQEARLRCSPMKGHSHVYWYRQLPEEGLKFMVYLQKENIIDESGMPKERFSAEFPKEGPSILRIQQVVRGDSAAYFCASSPGTGGKNEQFFGPGTRLTVL.